This entry is about one TCR beta chain. The data originate from a study of shared clonotypes between healthy human individuals. The CDR3 consists of 12 residues. The germline gives CDR1 SGHRS, CDR2 YFSETQ. Positively selected for CCR7, the CD45RO-negative cells used as naive CD8 cells excluded terminally differentiated effector memory CD45RA+ cells. TCRdb's copy holds only in-frame clones and misses some; the assay was immunoSEQ multiplex PCR. The sample yields some 1,900,000 clones, over 85% seen once. The sequencing input was naive CD8+ T cells sorted from blood. The chain links TRBV5-1 to TRBJ2-5, with D unresolved. The DNA end is a closer match to TRBJ2-7, so the J assignment may be wrong. This receptor was obtained from a man in his late teens or twenties in good health. In nucleotides, the CDR3 is TGCGCCAGCAGCTTGGATGGGTACGAGCAGTACTTC. Its protein is CASSLDGYEQYF.